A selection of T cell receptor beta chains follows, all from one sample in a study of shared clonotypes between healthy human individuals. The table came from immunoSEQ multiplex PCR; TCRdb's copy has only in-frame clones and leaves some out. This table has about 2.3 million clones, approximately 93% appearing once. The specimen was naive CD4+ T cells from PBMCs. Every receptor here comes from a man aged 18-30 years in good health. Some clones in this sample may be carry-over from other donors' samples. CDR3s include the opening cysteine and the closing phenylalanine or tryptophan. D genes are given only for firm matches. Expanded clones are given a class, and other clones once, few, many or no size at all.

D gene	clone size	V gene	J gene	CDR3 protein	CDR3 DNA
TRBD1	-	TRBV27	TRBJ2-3	CASRQGGFDTQYF	TGTGCCAGCAGACAGGGGGGTTTTGATACGCAGTATTTT
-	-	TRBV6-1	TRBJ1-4	CASRGQQGEKLFF	TGTGCCAGCAGGGGTCAGCAGGGCGAAAAACTGTTTTTT
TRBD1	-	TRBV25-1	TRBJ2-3	CASSVGAGGTQYF	TGTGCCAGCAGTGTTGGGGCAGGGGGTACGCAGTATTTT
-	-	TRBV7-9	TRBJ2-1	CASSSYDWVNEQFF	TGTGCCAGCAGCTCCTACGACTGGGTCAATGAGCAGTTCTTC
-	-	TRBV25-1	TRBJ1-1	CASIGRHMNTEAFF	TGTGCCAGCATTGGAAGACATATGAACACTGAAGCTTTCTTT
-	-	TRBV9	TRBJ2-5	CASSFRTGLQETQYF	TGTGCCAGCAGCTTCCGAACAGGGTTACAAGAGACCCAGTACTTC
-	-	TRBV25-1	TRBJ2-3	CASGARSSFLLDTQYF	TGTGCCAGTGGGGCCCGGTCTTCTTTTCTTTTGGATACGCAGTATTTT
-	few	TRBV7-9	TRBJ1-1	CASSTVNTEAFF	TGTGCCAGCAGCACGGTGAACACTGAAGCTTTCTTT
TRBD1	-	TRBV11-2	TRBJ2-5	CASSFPLRGQGTSQETQYF	TGTGCCAGCAGCTTCCCCCTCAGGGGACAGGGGACTTCTCAAGAGACCCAGTACTTC
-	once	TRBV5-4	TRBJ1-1	CASSFWGALNTEAFF	TGTGCCAGCAGCTTTTGGGGGGCTTTGAACACTGAAGCTTTCTTT